Each of the 7 T cell receptor beta chains below was sequenced from the same sample in a study of cytomegalovirus exposure and HLA in healthy donors. Measured with immunoSEQ multiplex PCR; TCRdb has only the in-frame clones, and not every one. This table has roughly 150,000 clones, about 90% appearing once. The sequencing input was PBMCs. These TCRs come from a man younger than 35 in good health and CMV-seropositive.

The chain combines TRBV7-3 with TRBJ2-1; D ambiguous. Germline lookup yields CDR1 SGHTA and CDR2 FQGTGA. The CDR3 is 13 residues long. The ends were cut back, 2 bases at V and 5 bases at J, with 7 bases in the middle. For the CDR3, the DNA is TGTGCCAGCAGCTTACTCCGTAACAATGAGCAGTTCTTC. Encoded protein: CASSLLRNNEQFF. The entire variable domain, with the rest obtained from reference TRBV7-3 and TRBJ2-1, is as follows: GAGVSQTPSNKVTEKGKYVELRCDPISGHTALYWYRQSLGQGPEFLIYFQGTGAADDSGLPNDRFFAVRPEGSVSTLKIQRTERGDSAVYLCASSLLRNNEQFFGPGTRLTVL.

The rearrangement links TRBV19 to TRBJ2-1, with TRBD1 matching 8 bases. V lost 8 bases and J lost 5; bases outside the gene matches: 5. The germline gives CDR1 LNHDA, CDR2 SQIVND (reference sequence). This CDR3 is built from 13 residues. The CDR3 region is CASRDRRNNEQFF. CDR3 nucleotide sequence: TGTGCCAGTCGGGACAGGAGGAACAATGAGCAGTTCTTC.

The J gene is TRBJ2-1, the V gene TRBV4-1; TRBD2 aligns across 8 bases. The CDR3 contains 16 residues. With 1 base clipped from V and 8 bases from J, the junction kept 10 bases outside the gene matches. Germline V gene data show CDR1 as MGHRA and CDR2 as YSYEKL. CDR3 amino acids: CASSQGTGTRYDEQFF. The CDR3 DNA reads as TGCGCCAGCAGCCAAGGGACCGGGACTAGGTACGATGAGCAGTTCTTC.

The V gene is TRBV5-1, the J gene TRBJ2-2; 9 nucleotides agree with TRBD2. This CDR3 spans 16 amino acids. Germline CDR1 reads SGHRS; CDR2 reads YFSETQ. J lost 1 base, V lost 5 bases, and 6 bases had no gene match. Here the CDR3 reads CASSPQAGGNTGELFF. The CDR3 region has the DNA TGCGCCAGCAGTCCTCAAGCGGGAGGGAACACCGGGGAGCTGTTTTTT.

Concerning this clone itself: Other DNA sequences in this specimen translate into the identical CDR3. The rearrangement joins TRBV4-1 to TRBJ1-1; 8 nucleotides line up with TRBD1. V lost 1 base, J lost 0 bases, and 1 base stayed unmatched. The CDR3 has 15 residues. In germline, CDR1 is MGHRA, CDR2 YSYEKL. CDR3 loop: CASSQVDRVNTEAFF. The DNA for the CDR3 is TGCGCCAGCAGCCAAGTGGACAGGGTGAACACTGAAGCTTTCTTT.

The chain joins TRBV18 to TRBJ2-1, with 8 bases matching TRBD2. The ends lost 6 bases at V and 7 bases at J; junction bases unmatched: 11. This CDR3 spans 15 amino acids. CDR1 is KGHSH, CDR2 LQKENI, per germline. The DNA of the CDR3 is TGTGCCAGCTCTTACAAAGCGGGAGAATTAAATGAGCAGTTCTTC. Residues: CASSYKAGELNEQFF.

The chain carries TRBV5-3 and TRBJ2-2, with 11 bases matching TRBD2. TRBV5-3 is designated an ORF whose function remains uncertain. The CDR3 consists of 19 residues. The V segment lost 1 base and the J segment 6 bases; nucleotides outside the gene matches: 14. CDR3 in DNA: TGTGCCAGAAGCTTGCCACACGGACTAGCGGGCTTACCAGCCGGGGAGCTGTTTTTT. Translating it yields CARSLPHGLAGLPAGELFF.